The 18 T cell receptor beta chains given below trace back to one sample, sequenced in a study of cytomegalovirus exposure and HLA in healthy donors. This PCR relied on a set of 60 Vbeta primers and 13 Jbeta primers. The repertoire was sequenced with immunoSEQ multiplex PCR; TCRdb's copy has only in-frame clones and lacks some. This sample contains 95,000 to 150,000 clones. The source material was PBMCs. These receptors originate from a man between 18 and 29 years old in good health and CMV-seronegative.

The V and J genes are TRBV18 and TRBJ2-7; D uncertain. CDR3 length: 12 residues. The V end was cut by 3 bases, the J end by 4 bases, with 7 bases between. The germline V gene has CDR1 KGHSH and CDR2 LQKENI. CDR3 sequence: CASSPNGYEQYF. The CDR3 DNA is TGTGCCAGCTCACCGAACGGTTACGAGCAGTACTTC.

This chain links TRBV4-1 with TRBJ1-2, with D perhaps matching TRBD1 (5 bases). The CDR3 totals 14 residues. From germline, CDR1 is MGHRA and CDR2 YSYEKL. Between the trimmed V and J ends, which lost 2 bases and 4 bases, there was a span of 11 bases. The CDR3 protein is CASSQRGAGYGYTF. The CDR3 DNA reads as TGCGCCAGCAGCCAACGCGGGGCAGGCTATGGCTACACCTTC.

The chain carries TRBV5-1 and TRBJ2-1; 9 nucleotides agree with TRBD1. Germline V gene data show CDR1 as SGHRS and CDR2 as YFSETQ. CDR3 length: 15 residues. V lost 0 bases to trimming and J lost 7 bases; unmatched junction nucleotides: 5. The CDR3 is CASSLGGTGLNEQFF. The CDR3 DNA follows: TGCGCCAGCAGCTTGGGAGGGACAGGGCTGAATGAGCAGTTCTTC.

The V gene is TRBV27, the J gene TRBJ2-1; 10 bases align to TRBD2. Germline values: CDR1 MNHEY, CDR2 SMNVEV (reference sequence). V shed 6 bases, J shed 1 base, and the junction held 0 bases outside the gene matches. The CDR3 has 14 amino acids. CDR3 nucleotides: TGTGCCAGCAGGACTAGCGGGTCCTACAATGAGCAGTTCTTC. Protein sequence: CASRTSGSYNEQFF.

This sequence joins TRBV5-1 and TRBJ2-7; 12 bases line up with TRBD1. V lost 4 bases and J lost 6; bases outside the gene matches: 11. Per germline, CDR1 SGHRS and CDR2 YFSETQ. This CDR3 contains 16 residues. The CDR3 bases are TGCGCCAGCAGCCCGGGAGCCGGGACAGGGGGCTCCGAGCAGTACTTC. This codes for CASSPGAGTGGSEQYF.

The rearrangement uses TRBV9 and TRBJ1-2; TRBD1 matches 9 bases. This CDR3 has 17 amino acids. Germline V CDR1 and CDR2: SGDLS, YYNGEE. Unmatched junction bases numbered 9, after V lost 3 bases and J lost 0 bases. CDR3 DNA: TGTGCCAGCAGCGCCGGGACAGGGAACGGAGCTAACTATGGCTACACCTTC. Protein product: CASSAGTGNGANYGYTF. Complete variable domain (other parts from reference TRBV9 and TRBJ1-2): DSGVTQTPKHLITATGQRVTLRCSPRSGDLSVYWYQQSLDQGLQFLIQYYNGEERAKGNILERFSAQQFPDLHSELNLSSLELGDSALYFCASSAGTGNGANYGYTFGSGTRLTVV.

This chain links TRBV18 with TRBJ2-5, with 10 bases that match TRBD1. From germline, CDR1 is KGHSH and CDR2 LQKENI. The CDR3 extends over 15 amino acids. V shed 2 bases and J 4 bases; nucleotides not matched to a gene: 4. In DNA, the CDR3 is TGTGCCAGCTCACCAAGGACAGGGGGGGCAGAGACCCAGTACTTC. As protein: CASSPRTGGAETQYF.

CDR3 bases: TGCGCCAGCAGGGGGAGGTTCATGAACACTGAAGCTTTCTTT. Amino acids: CASRGRFMNTEAFF. The chain joins TRBV5-1 to TRBJ1-1; D is ambiguous. The CDR3 is 14 residues long. CDR1 SGHRS and CDR2 YFSETQ come from the germline V gene. The V end lost 5 bases, the J end lost 0 bases, and 11 bases lay between the germline ends.

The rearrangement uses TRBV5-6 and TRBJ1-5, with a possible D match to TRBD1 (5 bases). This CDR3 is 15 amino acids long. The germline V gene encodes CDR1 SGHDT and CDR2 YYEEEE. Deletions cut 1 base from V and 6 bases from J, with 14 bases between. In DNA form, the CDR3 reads TGTGCCAGCAGCTTGACCGGGGGTATTAGTCAGCCCCAGCATTTT. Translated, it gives CASSLTGGISQPQHF.

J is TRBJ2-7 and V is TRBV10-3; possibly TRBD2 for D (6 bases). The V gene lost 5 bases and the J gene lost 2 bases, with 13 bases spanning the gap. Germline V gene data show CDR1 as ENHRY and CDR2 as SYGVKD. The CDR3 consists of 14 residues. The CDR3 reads CAISPRLETYEQYF. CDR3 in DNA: TGTGCCATCAGTCCAAGACTAGAAACCTACGAGCAGTACTTC.

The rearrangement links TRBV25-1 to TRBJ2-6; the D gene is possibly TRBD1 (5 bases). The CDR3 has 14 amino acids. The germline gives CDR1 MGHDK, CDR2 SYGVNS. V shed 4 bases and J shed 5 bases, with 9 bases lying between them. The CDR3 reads CASSARVRANVLTF. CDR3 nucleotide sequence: TGTGCCAGCAGTGCCAGGGTACGGGCCAACGTCCTGACTTTC.

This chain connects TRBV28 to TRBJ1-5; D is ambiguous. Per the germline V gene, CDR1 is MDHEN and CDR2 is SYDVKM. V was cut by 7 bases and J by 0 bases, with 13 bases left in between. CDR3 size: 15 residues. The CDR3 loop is CASIPTLYSNQPQHF. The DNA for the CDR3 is TGTGCCAGCATCCCAACCCTCTATAGCAATCAGCCCCAGCATTTT.

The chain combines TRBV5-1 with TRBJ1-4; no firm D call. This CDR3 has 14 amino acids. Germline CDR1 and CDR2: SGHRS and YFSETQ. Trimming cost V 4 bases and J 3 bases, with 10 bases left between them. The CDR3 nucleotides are TGCGCCAGCAGCCTATTCGGGGCTAATGAAAAACTGTTTTTT. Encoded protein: CASSLFGANEKLFF.

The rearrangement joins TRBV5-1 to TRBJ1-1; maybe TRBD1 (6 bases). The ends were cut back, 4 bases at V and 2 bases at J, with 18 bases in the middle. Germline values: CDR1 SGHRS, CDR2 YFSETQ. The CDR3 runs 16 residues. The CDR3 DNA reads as TGCGCCAGCAGCCTAGGACAGATATTTCGAAACACTGAAGCTTTCTTT. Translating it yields CASSLGQIFRNTEAFF. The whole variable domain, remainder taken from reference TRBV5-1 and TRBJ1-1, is KAGVTQTPRYLIKTRGQQVTLSCSPISGHRSVSWYQQTPGQGLQFLFEYFSETQRNKGNFPGRFSGRQFSNSRSEMNVSTLELGDSALYLCASSLGQIFRNTEAFFGQGTRLTVV.

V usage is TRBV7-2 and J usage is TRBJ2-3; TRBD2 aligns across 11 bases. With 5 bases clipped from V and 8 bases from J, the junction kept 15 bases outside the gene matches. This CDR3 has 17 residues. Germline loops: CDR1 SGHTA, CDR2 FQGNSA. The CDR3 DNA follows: TGTGCCAGCAGCCCTGATCTAGCGGGAGGCCTGGCAGGTACGCAGTATTTT. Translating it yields CASSPDLAGGLAGTQYF. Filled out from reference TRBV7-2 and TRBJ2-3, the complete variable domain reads GAGVSQSPSNKVTEKGKDVELRCDPISGHTALYWYRQSLGQGLEFLIYFQGNSAPDKSGLPSDRFSAERTGGSVSTLTIQRTQQEDSAVYLCASSPDLAGGLAGTQYFGPGTRLTVL.

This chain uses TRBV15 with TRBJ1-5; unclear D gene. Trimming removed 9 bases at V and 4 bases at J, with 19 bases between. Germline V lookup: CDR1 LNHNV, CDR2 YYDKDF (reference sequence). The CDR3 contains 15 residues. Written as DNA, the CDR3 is TGTGCCACTCGAAGCACTCCATATAGTAATCAGCCCCAGCATTTT. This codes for CATRSTPYSNQPQHF.

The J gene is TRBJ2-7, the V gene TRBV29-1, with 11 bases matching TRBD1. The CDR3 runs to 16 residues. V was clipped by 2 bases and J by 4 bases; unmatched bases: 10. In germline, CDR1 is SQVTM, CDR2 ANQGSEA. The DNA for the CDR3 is TGCAGCGTTGAATTAAATGAGGGACAGGGGGGTTACGAGCAGTACTTC. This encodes CSVELNEGQGGYEQYF.

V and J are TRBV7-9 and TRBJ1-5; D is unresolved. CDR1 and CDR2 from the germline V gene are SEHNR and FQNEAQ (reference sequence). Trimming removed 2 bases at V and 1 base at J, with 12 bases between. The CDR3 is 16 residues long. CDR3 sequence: CASSLSSEGSNQPQHF. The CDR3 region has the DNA TGTGCCAGCAGCTTATCTTCGGAGGGAAGCAATCAGCCCCAGCATTTT. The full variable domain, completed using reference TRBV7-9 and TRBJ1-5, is DTGVSQNPRHKITKRGQNVTFRCDPISEHNRLYWYRQTLGQGPEFLTYFQNEAQLEKSRLLSDRFSAERPKGSFSTLEIQRTEQGDSAMYLCASSLSSEGSNQPQHFGDGTRLSIL.